A selection of T cell receptor beta chains follows, all from one sample in a study of blood T cell repertoires in COVID-19. The method was immunoSEQ multiplex PCR; TCRdb's version includes in-frame clones alone and lacks a portion of them. Among 250,000 to 350,000 clones, about 85% were seen once, and the ten largest hold 5.5% to 6%. Input material: PBMCs or T cells enriched from blood (not recorded which). The receptors shown here come from a woman aged 25 to 39 who had recovered from COVID-19. CDR3s include the opening cysteine and the closing phenylalanine or tryptophan. The D gene is left open where the match is weak. Size values are once, few and many counts, or a class for expanded clones, and some rows have none.

V,J,D,size,DNA,CDR3
TRBV14,TRBJ2-3,NA,NA,TGTGCCAGCAGCCAAACAGGGATCACAGATACGCAGTATTTT,CASSQTGITDTQYF
TRBV5-1,TRBJ1-1,TRBD1,NA,TGCGCCAGCAGGGATACTCAGGGGGTCGGCACTGAAGCTTTCTTT,CASRDTQGVGTEAFF
TRBV18,TRBJ1-1,NA,NA,TGTGCCAGCTCACCACTTCACGAACTCACTGAAGCTTTCTTT,CASSPLHELTEAFF
TRBV28,TRBJ1-2,NA,NA,TGTGCCAGCAGTTTATATTCCGGGGTGGATGGCTACACCTTC,CASSLYSGVDGYTF
TRBV18,TRBJ2-1,TRBD1,NA,TGTGCCAGCTCGCCCAGGACAGGGGGCATGGGTGAGCAGTTCTTC,CASSPRTGGMGEQFF
TRBV7-2,TRBJ2-1,TRBD2,NA,TGTGCCAGCAGACCGGGGACTAGCGGGGCGGAGGAGCAGTTCTTC,CASRPGTSGAEEQFF
TRBV11-2,TRBJ1-2,TRBD1,NA,TGTGCCAGCAGCTTAGGGGTCGTCAGGGGGCATGGCTACACCTTC,CASSLGVVRGHGYTF
TRBV7-2,TRBJ1-3,NA,NA,TGTGCCAGCAGCCCGGACAGTCCGAGCTCTGGAAACACCATATATTTT,CASSPDSPSSGNTIYF
TRBV5-1,TRBJ2-5,NA,once,TGCGCCAGCAGCTCCAGTCCGGAGGAGACCCAGTACTTC,CASSSSPEETQYF
TRBV29-1,TRBJ2-1,TRBD2,once,TGCAGCGTCCTAACTAGCGCCGCCGGTTTTTTTGAGCAGTTCTTC,CSVLTSAAGFFEQFF
TRBV30,TRBJ1-1,TRBD1,NA,TGTGCCTGGAGTGGGAGGGGGCAGACTGAAGCTTTCTTT,CAWSGRGQTEAFF
TRBV11-3,TRBJ2-7,NA,NA,TGTGCCAGCAGCTTAGGTCAGGGAGGTTACGAGCAGTACTTC,CASSLGQGGYEQYF
TRBV2,TRBJ1-1,NA,NA,TGTGCCAGCAGTTACCAGGGGCTCACTGAAGCTTTCTTT,CASSYQGLTEAFF
TRBV5-1,TRBJ2-2,NA,NA,TGCGCCAGCAGCTTCCGCAGTAACACCGGGGAGCTGTTTTTT,CASSFRSNTGELFF
TRBV2,TRBJ1-5,NA,NA,TGTGCCAGCAACCCGGGAGGCAATCAGCCCCAGCATTTT,CASNPGGNQPQHF
TRBV15,TRBJ2-4,NA,once,TGTGCCACCAGCAGAGATATTAAGGGGGACATTCAGTACTTC,CATSRDIKGDIQYF
TRBV28,TRBJ1-5,TRBD1,NA,TGTGCCAGCAGTCATGGACAGGGCGACAATCAGCCCCAGCATTTT,CASSHGQGDNQPQHF
TRBV15,TRBJ2-5,TRBD2,NA,TGTGCCACCAGCAGAGGATCCGGGGGGGCCGAGGAGACCCAGTACTTC,CATSRGSGGAEETQYF
TRBV6-5,TRBJ1-2,NA,NA,TGTGCCAGCAGGGACATTGGGGGCTACACCTTC,CASRDIGGYTF
TRBV9,TRBJ1-6,TRBD1,NA,TGTGCCAGCAGCCCTCAGGGGGCGCGGGATTCACCCCTCCACTTT,CASSPQGARDSPLHF
TRBV10-3,TRBJ1-1,NA,NA,TGTGCCATCAGTGAGACTAGACCGCCGAACACTGAAGCTTTCTTT,CAISETRPPNTEAFF
TRBV4-2,TRBJ1-3,NA,NA,TGTGCCAGCAGCCAAGCTCGGGGAATTGAGGGTGGAAACACCATATATTTT,CASSQARGIEGGNTIYF
TRBV5-1,TRBJ2-7,TRBD1,few,TGCGCCAGCAGCCACCGGGACAGGGGATACGAGCAGTACTTC,CASSHRDRGYEQYF
TRBV20-1,TRBJ2-4,NA,NA,TGCAGTGCCCGGGACAAAAACATTCAGTACTTC,CSARDKNIQYF
TRBV3-1/TRBV3-2,TRBJ2-3,TRBD2,few,TGTGCCAGCAGCCAAAGATTGGCTAGCGGGGGAGATACGCAGTATTTT,CASSQRLASGGDTQYF
TRBV30,TRBJ1-1,TRBD1,NA,TGTGCCTGGCACAGGGGTTTGCCTGAAGCTTTCTTT,CAWHRGLPEAFF
TRBV27,TRBJ1-4,TRBD1,once,TGTGCCAGCAGTTTAAAGAGTGGGACAGACCTCCGCGAAAAACTGTTTTTT,CASSLKSGTDLREKLFF
TRBV3-1/TRBV3-2,TRBJ1-1,NA,NA,TGTGCCAGCAGCCCCGGTGGGGGGACTGAAGCTTTCTTT,CASSPGGGTEAFF
TRBV16,TRBJ1-4,NA,NA,TGTGCCAGCAGCCTCGGGGTAAAACTGTTTTTT,CASSLGVKLFF
TRBV5-1,TRBJ2-7,NA,NA,TGCGCCAGCAGACAGACCTCGGGGATCTACGAGCAGTACTTC,CASRQTSGIYEQYF
TRBV7-9,TRBJ2-2,NA,NA,TGTGCCAGCAGCCCCCAGGGGCTGAGGACCGGGGAGCTGTTTTTT,CASSPQGLRTGELFF
TRBV9,TRBJ2-7,NA,NA,TGTGCCAGCAGCGTAGCTGCGAGACAGCCCTACGAGCAGTACTTC,CASSVAARQPYEQYF
TRBV18,TRBJ1-4,TRBD1,NA,TGTGCCAGCTCACCGGTGACAGGGCGCACTAATGAAAAACTGTTTTTT,CASSPVTGRTNEKLFF
TRBV12-5,TRBJ1-5,NA,few,TGTGCTAGTGGTTTGGGTACAGGGATCAATCAGCCCCAGCATTTT,CASGLGTGINQPQHF